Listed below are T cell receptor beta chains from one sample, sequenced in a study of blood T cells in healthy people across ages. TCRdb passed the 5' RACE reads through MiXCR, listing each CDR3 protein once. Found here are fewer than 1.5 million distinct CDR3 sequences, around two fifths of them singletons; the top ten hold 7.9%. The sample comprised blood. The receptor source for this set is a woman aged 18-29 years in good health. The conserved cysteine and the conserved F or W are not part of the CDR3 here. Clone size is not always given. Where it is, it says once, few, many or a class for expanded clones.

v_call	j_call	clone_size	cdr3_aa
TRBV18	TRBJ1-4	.	ASSPERARSWGEKLF
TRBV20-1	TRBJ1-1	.	SARDPGQNTEAF
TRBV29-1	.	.	SVENREQY
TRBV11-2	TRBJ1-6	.	ASSSAGTGVSPLH
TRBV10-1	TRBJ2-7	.	ASSRDSLGEQY
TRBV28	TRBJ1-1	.	ASINGQSEAF
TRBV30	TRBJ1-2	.	AWSVRVNYGYT
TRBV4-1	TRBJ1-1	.	ASNSRGMNTEAF
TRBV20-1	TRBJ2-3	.	SARVPGGSDTQY
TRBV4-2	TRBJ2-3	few	ASSQKGRGINTDTQY
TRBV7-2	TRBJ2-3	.	ASSVGWADTQY
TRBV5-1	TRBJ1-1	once	ASSLEVLMNTEAF
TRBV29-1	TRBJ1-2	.	SAPGQLYGYT
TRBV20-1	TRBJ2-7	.	SAHCRFPGLAGILSYEQY
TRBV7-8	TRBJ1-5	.	ASSQGTGGGDQPQH
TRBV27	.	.	ASSFRQPDRQGAAYEQY
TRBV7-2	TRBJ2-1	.	ASSLAGSSDNEQF
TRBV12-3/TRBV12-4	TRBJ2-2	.	ASSLGEGHTGELF
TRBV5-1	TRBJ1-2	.	ASSQGTGGRLGYT
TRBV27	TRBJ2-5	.	ASSRTSGWLY
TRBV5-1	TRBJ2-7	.	ASSFGSASSYNEQY
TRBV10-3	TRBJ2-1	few	AIRPTSAAYNEQF
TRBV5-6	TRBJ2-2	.	ASSLVQNGFTGELF
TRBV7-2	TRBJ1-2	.	ASSLDRGYYGYT
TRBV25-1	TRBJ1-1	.	ASRQLGFTEAF
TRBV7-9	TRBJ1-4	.	ASSSGINRGVKTNEKLF
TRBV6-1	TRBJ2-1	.	ASSPIPTSYNEQF
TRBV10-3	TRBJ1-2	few	AISETGGYT
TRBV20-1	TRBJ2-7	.	SAAGLANNEQY
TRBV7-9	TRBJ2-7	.	ASSPQPGSSEQY
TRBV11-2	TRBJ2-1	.	ASSLGQGITNEQF
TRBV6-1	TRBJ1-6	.	ASSAGNNSPLH
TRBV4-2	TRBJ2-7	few	ASSQEKFTGGSYEQY
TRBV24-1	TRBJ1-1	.	ATRTRQGVAF
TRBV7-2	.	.	AGGSGSYNEQY
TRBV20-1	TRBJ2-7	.	SAGNYREASSYEQY
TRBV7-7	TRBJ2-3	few	ASSLVAGISDTQY
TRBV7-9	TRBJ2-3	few	ASSLLNQGLVRATQY
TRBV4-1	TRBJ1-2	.	ASSPKLDRAPYGYT
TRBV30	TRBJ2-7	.	AWSVWSYEQY
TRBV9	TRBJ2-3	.	ASTIAGVGSDTQY
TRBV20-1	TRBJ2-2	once	SATGGGELF
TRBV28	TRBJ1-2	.	LSNPSTGVNYGYT
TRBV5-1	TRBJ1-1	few	ASSKTTGASEAF
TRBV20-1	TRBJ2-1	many	SARASSGGRNEQF
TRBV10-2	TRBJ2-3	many	ASSDASETTDTQY
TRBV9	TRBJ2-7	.	ASSPAGASYEQY
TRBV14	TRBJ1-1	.	ASSQRQGPYTEAF
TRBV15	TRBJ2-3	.	ATSSIGGGADTQY
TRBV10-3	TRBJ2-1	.	AISESTSGENEQF
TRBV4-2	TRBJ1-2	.	ASSPATGGLSGYT
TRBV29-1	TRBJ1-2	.	SVTGVNYDYT
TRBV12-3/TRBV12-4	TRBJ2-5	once	ASSPLDNQETRY
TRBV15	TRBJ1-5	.	ATSRGSTVGNQPQH
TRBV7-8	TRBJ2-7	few	ASSLSTEQY
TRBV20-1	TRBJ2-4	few	SARATGLGIQY
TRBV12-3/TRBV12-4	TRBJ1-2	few	ASSLGGQLDYGYT
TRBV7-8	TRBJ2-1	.	ASSFSASGGPGEQF
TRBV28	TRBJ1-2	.	ASSFRDRYNYGYT